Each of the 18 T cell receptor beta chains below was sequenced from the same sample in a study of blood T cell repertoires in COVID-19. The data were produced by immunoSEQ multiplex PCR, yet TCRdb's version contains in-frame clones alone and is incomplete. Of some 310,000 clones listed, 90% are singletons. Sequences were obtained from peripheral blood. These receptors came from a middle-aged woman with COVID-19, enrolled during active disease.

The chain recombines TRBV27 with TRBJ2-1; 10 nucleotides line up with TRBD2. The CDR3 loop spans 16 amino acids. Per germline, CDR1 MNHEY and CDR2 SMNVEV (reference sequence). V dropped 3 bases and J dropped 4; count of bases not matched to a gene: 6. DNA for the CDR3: TGTGCCAGCAGTTTTCAAACTAGCGGGGTATACAATGAGCAGTTCTTC. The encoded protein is CASSFQTSGVYNEQFF.

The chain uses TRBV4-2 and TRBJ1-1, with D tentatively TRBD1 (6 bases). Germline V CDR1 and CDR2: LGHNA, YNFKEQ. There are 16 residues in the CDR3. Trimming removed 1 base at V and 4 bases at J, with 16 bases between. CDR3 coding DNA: TGTGCCAGCAGCCAAGTCGCTGGACAGTCATTCACTGAAGCTTTCTTT. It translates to CASSQVAGQSFTEAFF.

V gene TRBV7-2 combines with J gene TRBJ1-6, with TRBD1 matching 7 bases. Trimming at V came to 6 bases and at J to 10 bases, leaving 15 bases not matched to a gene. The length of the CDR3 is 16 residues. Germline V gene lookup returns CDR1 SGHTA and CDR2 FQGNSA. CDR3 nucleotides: TGTGCCAGCAGGATTATGGGACAGTCAATCCGGTCACCCCTCCACTTT. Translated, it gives CASRIMGQSIRSPLHF.

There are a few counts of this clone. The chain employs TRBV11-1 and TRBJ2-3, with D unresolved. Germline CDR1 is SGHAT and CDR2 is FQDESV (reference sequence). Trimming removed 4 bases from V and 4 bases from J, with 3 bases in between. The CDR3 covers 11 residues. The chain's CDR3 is CASSYSDTQYF. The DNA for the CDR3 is TGTGCCAGCAGCTACTCAGATACGCAGTATTTT. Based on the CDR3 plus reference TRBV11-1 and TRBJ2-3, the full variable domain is EAEVAQSPRYKITEKSQAVAFWCDPISGHATLYWYRQILGQGPELLVQFQDESVVDDSQLPKDRFSAERLKGVDSTLKIQPAELGDSAMYLCASSYSDTQYFGPGTRLTVL.

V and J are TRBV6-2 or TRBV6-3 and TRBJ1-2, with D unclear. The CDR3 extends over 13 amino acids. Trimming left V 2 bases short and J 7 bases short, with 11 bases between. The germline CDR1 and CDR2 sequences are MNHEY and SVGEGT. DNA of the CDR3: TGTGCCAGCAGTTACAAATTGGGAGTTGGCTACACCTTC. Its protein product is CASSYKLGVGYTF.

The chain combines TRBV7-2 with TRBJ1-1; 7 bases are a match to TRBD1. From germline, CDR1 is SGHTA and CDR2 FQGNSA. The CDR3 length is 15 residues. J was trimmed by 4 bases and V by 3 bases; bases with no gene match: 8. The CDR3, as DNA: TGTGCCAGCAGCTTTAACAGGGGCGGAAGCACTGAAGCTTTCTTT. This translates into CASSFNRGGSTEAFF.

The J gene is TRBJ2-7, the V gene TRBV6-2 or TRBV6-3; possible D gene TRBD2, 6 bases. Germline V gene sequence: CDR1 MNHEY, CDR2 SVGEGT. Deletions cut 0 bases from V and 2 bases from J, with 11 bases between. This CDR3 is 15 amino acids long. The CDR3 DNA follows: TGTGCCAGCAGTTACTCGACGGGAGTGACCTACGAGCAGTACTTC. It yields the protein CASSYSTGVTYEQYF.

DNA for the CDR3: TGTGCCAGCAGTGAAATGGGACAGGGTTACGAGCAGTACTTC. It codes for CASSEMGQGYEQYF. The chain employs TRBV2 and TRBJ2-7; TRBD1 agrees at 9 bases. The junction had 3 bases not matched to a gene; V was cut back by 2 bases and J by 4 bases. Germline V gene lookup returns CDR1 SNHLY and CDR2 FYNNEI. The CDR3 is 14 amino acids.

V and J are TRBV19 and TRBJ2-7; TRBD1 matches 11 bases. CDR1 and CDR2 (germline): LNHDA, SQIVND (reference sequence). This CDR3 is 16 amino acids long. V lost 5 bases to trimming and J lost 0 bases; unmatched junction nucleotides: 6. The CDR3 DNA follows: TGTGCCAGTAGTCCCCGGACAGGGGGCTTCTCCTACGAGCAGTACTTC. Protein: CASSPRTGGFSYEQYF.

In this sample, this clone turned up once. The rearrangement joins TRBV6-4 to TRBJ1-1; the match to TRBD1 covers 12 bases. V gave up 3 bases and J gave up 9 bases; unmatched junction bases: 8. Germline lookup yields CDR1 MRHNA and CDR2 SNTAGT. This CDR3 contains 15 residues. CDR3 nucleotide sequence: TGTGCCAGCAGTGATGAGGGGACAGGGGGCGCGAAAGCTTTCTTT. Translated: CASSDEGTGGAKAFF.

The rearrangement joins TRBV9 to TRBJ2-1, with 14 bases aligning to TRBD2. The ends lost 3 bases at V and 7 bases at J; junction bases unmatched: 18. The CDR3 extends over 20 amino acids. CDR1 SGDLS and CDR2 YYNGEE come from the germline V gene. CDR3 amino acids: CASSEGAGTSGSIARNEQFF. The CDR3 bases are TGTGCCAGCAGCGAGGGGGCCGGGACTAGCGGGAGTATTGCAAGGAATGAGCAGTTCTTC.

CDR3 residues: CASSSGQGAGLAFF. CDR3 bases: TGTGCCAGCAGCTCCGGACAGGGGGCGGGTTTGGCTTTCTTT. The chain employs TRBV5-5 and TRBJ1-1; 11 positions match TRBD1. The CDR3 totals 14 residues. Germline V lookup: CDR1 SGHKS, CDR2 YYEKEE (reference sequence). V gave up 3 bases and J gave up 11 bases; unmatched junction bases: 9.

CDR3 amino acids: CASLGGAGQPQHF. For the CDR3, the DNA is TGTGCCAGTCTAGGGGGCGCGGGTCAGCCCCAGCATTTT. The J gene is TRBJ1-5, the V gene TRBV19, with TRBD1 matching 7 bases. V shed 8 bases, J shed 6 bases, and the junction held 7 bases outside the gene matches. This CDR3 contains 13 residues. The germline V gene encodes CDR1 LNHDA and CDR2 SQIVND (reference sequence).

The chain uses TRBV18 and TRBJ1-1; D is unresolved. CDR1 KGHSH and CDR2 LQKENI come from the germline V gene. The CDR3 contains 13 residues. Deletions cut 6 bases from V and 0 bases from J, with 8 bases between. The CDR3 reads CASSLQVNTEAFF. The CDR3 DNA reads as TGTGCCAGCTCCCTCCAGGTGAACACTGAAGCTTTCTTT.

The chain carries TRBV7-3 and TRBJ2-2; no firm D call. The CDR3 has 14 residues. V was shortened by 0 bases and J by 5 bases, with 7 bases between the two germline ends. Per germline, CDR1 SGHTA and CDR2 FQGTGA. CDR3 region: CASSLTLATGELFF. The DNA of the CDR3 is TGTGCCAGCAGCTTAACGTTAGCTACCGGGGAGCTGTTTTTT.

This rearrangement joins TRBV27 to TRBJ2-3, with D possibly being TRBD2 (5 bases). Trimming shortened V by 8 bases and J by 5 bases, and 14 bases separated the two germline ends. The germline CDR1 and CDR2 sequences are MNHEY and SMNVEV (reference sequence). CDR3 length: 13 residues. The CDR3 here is CASRGSWGDTQYF. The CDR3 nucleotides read TGTGCCAGCCGTGGGAGTTGGGGAGATACGCAGTATTTT.

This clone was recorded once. The CDR3 region is CASSLSGSGGASEQFF. The CDR3 DNA sequence: TGTGCCAGCAGTTTATCAGGCAGCGGGGGGGCCAGCGAGCAGTTCTTC. The chain has TRBV27 and TRBJ2-1, with 10 bases identical to TRBD2. CDR1 MNHEY and CDR2 SMNVEV come from the germline V gene (reference sequence). The CDR3 has 16 amino acids. The V and J ends lost 0 bases and 10 bases, in that order; junction bases with no gene match: 9.

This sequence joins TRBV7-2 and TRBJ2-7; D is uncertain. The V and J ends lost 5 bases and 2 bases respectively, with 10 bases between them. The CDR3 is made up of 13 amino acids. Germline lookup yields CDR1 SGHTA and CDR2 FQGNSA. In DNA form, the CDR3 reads TGTGCCAGCAGCCCCCTCCGGGCCTACGAGCAGTACTTC. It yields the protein CASSPLRAYEQYF.